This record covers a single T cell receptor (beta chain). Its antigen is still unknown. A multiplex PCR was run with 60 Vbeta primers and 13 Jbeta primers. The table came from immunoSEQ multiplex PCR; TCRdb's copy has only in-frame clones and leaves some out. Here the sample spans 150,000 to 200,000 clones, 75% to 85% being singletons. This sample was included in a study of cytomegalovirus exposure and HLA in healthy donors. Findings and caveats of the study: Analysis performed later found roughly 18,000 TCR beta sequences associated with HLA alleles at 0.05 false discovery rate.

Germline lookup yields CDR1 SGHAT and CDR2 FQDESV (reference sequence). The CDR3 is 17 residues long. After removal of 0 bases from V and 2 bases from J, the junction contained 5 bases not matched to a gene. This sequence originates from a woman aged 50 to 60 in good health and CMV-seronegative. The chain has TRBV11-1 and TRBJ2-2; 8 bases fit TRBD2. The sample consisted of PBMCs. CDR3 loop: CASSLAPSGSNTGELFF. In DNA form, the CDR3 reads TGTGCCAGCAGCTTAGCGCCGAGCGGGAGTAACACCGGGGAGCTGTTTTTT.